Listed below are T cell receptor beta chains from one sample, sequenced in a study of blood T cell repertoires in COVID-19. Here immunoSEQ multiplex PCR was the method, and the copy in TCRdb shows in-frame clones only, minus some. The repertoire has about 150,000 clones, around 84% of them found once; the top ten carry 38%. The source material was peripheral blood. All receptors derive from a human donor in a cohort sampled during active COVID-19. CDR3s include the opening cysteine and the closing phenylalanine or tryptophan. Fields, in order: clone size, J gene, D gene, V gene, CDR3 protein, CDR3 DNA. A D gene is named only where the DNA matches it firmly. Expanded clones are given a class, and other clones once, few, many or no size at all.

NA,TRBJ1-5,NA,TRBV28,CASNLPGYSNQPQHF,TGTGCCAGCAACCTCCCAGGGTATAGCAATCAGCCCCAGCATTTT
NA,TRBJ2-1,NA,TRBV7-8,CASSLGTPRTRYEQFF,TGTGCCAGCAGCTTAGGAACTCCCCGTACGAGGTATGAGCAGTTCTTC
NA,TRBJ1-5,NA,TRBV7-2,CASSPQGSNQPQHF,TGTGCCAGCAGCCCCCAGGGTTCCAATCAGCCCCAGCATTTT
NA,TRBJ1-2,NA,TRBV5-4,CASSLARENYGYTF,TGTGCCAGCAGCTTGGCACGAGAAAACTATGGCTACACCTTC
NA,TRBJ2-2,TRBD1,TRBV3-1/TRBV3-2,CASSQQGVNTGELFF,TGTGCCAGCAGTCAACAGGGGGTGAACACCGGGGAGCTGTTTTTT
NA,TRBJ1-5,NA,TRBV19,CASSNIGNQPQHF,TGTGCCAGTAGTAATATTGGCAATCAGCCCCAGCATTTT
NA,TRBJ1-1,NA,TRBV2,CASSRSSPAQKMNTEAFF,TGTGCCAGCAGCCGAAGCTCCCCCGCACAGAAGATGAACACTGAAGCTTTCTTT
once,TRBJ1-1,NA,TRBV18,CASSPGGSRVNTEAFF,TGTGCCAGCTCACCAGGAGGGTCGCGAGTGAACACTGAAGCTTTCTTT
NA,TRBJ2-7,NA,TRBV28,CASSPPRQLREQYF,TGTGCCAGCAGTCCGCCCCGACAGCTACGGGAGCAGTACTTC
NA,TRBJ1-2,NA,TRBV6-1,CASSEGGGADYGYTF,TGTGCCAGCAGTGAAGGGGGGGGCGCGGACTATGGCTACACCTTC
NA,TRBJ2-3,NA,TRBV9,CASSPGVIETDTQYF,TGTGCCAGCAGCCCAGGGGTAATTGAGACAGATACGCAGTATTTT
NA,TRBJ1-4,NA,TRBV4-1,CASSQEPQGMGKLFF,TGCGCCAGCAGCCAAGAACCACAGGGAATGGGGAAACTGTTTTTT
NA,TRBJ1-5,TRBD1,TRBV5-8,CASSWDRGSNQPQHF,TGTGCCAGCAGCTGGGACAGGGGCTCCAATCAGCCCCAGCATTTT
NA,TRBJ1-3,TRBD1,TRBV5-1,CASSLAVTGYSSGNTIYF,TGCGCCAGCAGCTTGGCCGTGACAGGGTATAGCTCTGGAAACACCATATATTTT
few,TRBJ1-1,NA,TRBV7-2,CAQQGNTEAFF,TGTGCCCAACAGGGTAACACTGAAGCTTTCTTT
NA,TRBJ1-2,NA,TRBV4-3,CASSQGGGYTF,TGCGCCAGCAGCCAGGGGGGTGGCTACACCTTC
few,TRBJ2-1,TRBD2,TRBV19,CASSIVRGVGEQFF,TGTGCCAGTAGTATTGTGCGGGGGGTTGGTGAGCAGTTCTTC
NA,TRBJ1-1,NA,TRBV30,CAWSVQVGTEAFF,TGTGCCTGGAGTGTACAGGTTGGAACTGAAGCTTTCTTT
NA,TRBJ2-5,TRBD2,TRBV7-3,CASSLTSGGNRRETQYF,TGTGCCAGCAGCTTGACTAGCGGGGGGAACCGCCGGGAGACCCAGTACTTC
NA,TRBJ2-7,TRBD1,TRBV29-1,CSVAGQTVYEQYF,TGCAGCGTTGCGGGACAGACGGTGTACGAGCAGTACTTC
once,TRBJ2-7,TRBD1,TRBV27,CASSSPPGQGYEQYF,TGTGCCAGCAGCTCACCGCCGGGACAGGGTTACGAGCAGTACTTC
NA,TRBJ2-3,TRBD2,TRBV18,CASSSLAGEVRTQYF,TGTGCCAGCTCATCGCTAGCGGGGGAGGTTCGGACGCAGTATTTT
NA,TRBJ1-1,TRBD1,TRBV2,CASREQGATEAFF,TGTGCCAGCAGGGAACAGGGGGCCACTGAAGCTTTCTTT
NA,TRBJ1-3,NA,TRBV28,CASTSRGSSGNTIYF,TGTGCCAGCACCTCGCGGGGGAGCTCTGGAAACACCATATATTTT
NA,TRBJ2-3,NA,TRBV5-4,CASSSPKGGGRVDTQYF,TGTGCCAGCAGCTCCCCGAAGGGGGGGGGCCGGGTAGATACGCAGTATTTT
NA,TRBJ2-5,TRBD1,TRBV4-1,CASSHWTGSQETQYF,TGCGCCAGCAGCCACTGGACAGGGTCACAAGAGACCCAGTACTTC
NA,TRBJ2-5,TRBD2,TRBV18,CASSPKVQRGQETQYF,TGTGCCAGCTCACCCAAGGTCCAGCGGGGGCAAGAGACCCAGTACTTC
NA,TRBJ2-7,NA,TRBV28,CASSLRSPYEQYF,TGTGCCAGCAGTTTACGGTCCCCCTACGAGCAGTACTTC
few,TRBJ1-6,TRBD1,TRBV7-2,CASKPDRTENSPLHF,TGTGCCAGCAAACCGGACAGGACTGAAAATTCACCCCTCCACTTT
NA,TRBJ1-4,TRBD1,TRBV25-1,CASSEFGTGNEKLFF,TGTGCCAGCAGTGAATTTGGGACAGGGAATGAAAAACTGTTTTTT